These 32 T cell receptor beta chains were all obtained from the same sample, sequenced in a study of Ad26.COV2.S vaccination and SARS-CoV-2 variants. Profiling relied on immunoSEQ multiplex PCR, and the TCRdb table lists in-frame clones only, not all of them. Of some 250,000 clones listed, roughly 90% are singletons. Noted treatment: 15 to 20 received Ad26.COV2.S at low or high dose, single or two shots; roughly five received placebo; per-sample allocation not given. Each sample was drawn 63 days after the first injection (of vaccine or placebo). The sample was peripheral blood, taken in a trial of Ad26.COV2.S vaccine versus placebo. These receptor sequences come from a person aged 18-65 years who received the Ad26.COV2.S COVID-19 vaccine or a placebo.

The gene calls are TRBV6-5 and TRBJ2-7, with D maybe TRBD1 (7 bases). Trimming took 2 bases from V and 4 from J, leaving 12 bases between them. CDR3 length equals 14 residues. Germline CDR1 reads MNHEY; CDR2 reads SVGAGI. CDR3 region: CASSYTAGGYEQYF. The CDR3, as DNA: TGTGCCAGCAGTTACACGGCAGGGGGGTACGAGCAGTACTTC.

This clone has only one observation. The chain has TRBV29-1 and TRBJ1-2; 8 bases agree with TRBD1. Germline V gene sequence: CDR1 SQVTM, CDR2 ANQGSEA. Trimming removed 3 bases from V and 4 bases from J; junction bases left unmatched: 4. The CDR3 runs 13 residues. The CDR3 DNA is TGCAGCGTTGACGGCAGGGGGCTCTATGGCTACACCTTC. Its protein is CSVDGRGLYGYTF.

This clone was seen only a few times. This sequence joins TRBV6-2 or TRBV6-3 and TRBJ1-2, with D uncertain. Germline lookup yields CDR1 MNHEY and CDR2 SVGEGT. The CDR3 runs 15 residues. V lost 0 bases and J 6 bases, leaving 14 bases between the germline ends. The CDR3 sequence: CASSYSPGNRDGYTF. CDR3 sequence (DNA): TGTGCCAGCAGTTACTCCCCGGGAAATCGAGATGGCTACACCTTC.

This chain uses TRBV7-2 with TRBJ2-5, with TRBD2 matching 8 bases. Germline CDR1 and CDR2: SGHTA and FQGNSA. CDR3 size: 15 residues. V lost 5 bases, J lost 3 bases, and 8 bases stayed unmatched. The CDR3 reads CASSHPEAGEETQYF. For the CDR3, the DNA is TGTGCCAGCAGCCACCCCGAAGCGGGGGAAGAGACCCAGTACTTC.

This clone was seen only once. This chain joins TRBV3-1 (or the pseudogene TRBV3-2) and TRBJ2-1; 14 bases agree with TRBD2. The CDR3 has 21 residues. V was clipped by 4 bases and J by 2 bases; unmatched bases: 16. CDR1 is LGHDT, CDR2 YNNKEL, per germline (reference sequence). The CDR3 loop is CASSLLMRLAGGLTAYNEQFF. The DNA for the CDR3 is TGTGCCAGCAGCCTTCTAATGCGACTAGCGGGGGGGCTAACTGCCTACAATGAGCAGTTCTTC.

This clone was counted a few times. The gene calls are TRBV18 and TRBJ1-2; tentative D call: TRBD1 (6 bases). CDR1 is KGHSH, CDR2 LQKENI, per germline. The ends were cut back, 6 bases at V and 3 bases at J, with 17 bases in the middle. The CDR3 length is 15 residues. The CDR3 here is CASSPPGGRDYGYTF. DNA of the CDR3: TGTGCCAGCTCGCCTCCCGGGGGGCGCGACTATGGCTACACCTTC.

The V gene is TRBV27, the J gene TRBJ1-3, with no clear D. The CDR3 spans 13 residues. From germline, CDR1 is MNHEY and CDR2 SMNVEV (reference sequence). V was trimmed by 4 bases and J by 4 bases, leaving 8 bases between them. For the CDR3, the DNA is TGTGCCAGCAGTTCCTTAGGAGGAAACACCATATATTTT. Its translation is CASSSLGGNTIYF.

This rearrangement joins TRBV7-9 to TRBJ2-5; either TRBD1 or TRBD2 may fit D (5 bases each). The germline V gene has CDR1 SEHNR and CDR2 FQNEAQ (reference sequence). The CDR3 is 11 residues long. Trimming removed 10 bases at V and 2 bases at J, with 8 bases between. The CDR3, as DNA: TGTGCCACGAGGGGTCAAGAGACCCAGTACTTC. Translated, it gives CATRGQETQYF.

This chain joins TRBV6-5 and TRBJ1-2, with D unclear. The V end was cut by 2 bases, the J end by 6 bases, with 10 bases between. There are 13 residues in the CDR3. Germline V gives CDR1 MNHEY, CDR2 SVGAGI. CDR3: CASSYLEGDGYTF. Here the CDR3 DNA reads TGTGCCAGCAGTTACCTGGAGGGAGATGGCTACACCTTC.

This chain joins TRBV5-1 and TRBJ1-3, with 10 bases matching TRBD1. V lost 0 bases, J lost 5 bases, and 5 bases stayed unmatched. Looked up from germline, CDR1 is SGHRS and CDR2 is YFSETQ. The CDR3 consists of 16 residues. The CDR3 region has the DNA TGCGCCAGCAGCTTGGACCAGGGACAGGGGAGAAACACCATATATTTT. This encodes CASSLDQGQGRNTIYF.

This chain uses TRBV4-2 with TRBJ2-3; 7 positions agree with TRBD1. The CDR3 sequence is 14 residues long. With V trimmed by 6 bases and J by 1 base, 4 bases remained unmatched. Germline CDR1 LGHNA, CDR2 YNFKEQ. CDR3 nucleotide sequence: TGTGCCAGCAGTAACAGGGGCCGCACAGATACGCAGTATTTT. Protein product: CASSNRGRTDTQYF.

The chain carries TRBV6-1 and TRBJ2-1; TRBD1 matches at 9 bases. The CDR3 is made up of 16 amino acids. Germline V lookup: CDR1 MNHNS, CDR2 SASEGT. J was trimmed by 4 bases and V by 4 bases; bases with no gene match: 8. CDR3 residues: CASSAQPGQGYNEQFF. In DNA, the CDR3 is TGTGCCAGCAGTGCTCAACCGGGACAGGGTTACAATGAGCAGTTCTTC.

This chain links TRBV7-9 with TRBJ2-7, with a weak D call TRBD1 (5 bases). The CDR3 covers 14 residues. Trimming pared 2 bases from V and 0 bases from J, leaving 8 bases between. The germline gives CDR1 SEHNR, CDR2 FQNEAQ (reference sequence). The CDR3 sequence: CASSLRQLSYEQYF. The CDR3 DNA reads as TGTGCCAGCAGCTTACGACAGCTCTCCTACGAGCAGTACTTC.

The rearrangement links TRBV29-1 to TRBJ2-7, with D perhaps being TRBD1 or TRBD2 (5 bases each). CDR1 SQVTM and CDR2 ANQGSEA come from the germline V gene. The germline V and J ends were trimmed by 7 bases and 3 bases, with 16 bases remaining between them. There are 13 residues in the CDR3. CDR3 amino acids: CSATHQGVYEQYF. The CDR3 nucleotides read TGCAGCGCCACACATCAGGGAGTCTACGAGCAGTACTTC.

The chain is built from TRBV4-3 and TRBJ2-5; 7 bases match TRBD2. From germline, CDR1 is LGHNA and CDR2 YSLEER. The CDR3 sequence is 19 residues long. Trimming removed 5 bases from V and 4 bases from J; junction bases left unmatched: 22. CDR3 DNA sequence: TGCGCCAGCAGCGATTCGACCGGGCTACCGGGACTAAAAAGAGAGACCCAGTACTTC. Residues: CASSDSTGLPGLKRETQYF.

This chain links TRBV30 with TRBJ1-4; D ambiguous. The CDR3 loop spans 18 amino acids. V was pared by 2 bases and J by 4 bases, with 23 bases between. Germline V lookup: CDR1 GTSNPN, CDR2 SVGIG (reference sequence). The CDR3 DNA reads TGTGCCTGGAGTTCCCCGGGAAATATAGCAAGTTTTAATGAAAAACTGTTTTTT. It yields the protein CAWSSPGNIASFNEKLFF.

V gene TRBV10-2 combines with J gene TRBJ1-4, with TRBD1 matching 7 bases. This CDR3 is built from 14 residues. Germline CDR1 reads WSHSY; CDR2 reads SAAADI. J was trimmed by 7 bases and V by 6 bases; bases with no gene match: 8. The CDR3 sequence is CASRTGNSGEKLFF. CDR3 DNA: TGCGCCAGCAGGACAGGGAATTCCGGTGAAAAACTGTTTTTT.

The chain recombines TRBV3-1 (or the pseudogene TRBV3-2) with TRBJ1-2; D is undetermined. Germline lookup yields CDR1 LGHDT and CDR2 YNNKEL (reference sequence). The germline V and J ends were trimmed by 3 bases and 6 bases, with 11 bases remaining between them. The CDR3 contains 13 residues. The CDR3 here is CASSQVPLDGYTF. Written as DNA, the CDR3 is TGTGCCAGCAGCCAGGTCCCATTGGATGGCTACACCTTC.

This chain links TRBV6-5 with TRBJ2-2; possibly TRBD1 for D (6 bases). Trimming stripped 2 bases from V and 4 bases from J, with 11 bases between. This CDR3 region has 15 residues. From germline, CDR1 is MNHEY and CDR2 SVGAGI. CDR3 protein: CASSYIQGSTGELFF. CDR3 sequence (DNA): TGTGCCAGCAGTTACATTCAGGGGAGCACCGGGGAGCTGTTTTTT.

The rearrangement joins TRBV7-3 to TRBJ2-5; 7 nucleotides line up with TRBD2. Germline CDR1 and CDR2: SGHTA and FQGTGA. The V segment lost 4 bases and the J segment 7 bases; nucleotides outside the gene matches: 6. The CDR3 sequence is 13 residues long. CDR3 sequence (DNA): TGTGCCAGCAGCTCCGGGACTACGGGGACCCAGTACTTC. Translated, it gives CASSSGTTGTQYF.

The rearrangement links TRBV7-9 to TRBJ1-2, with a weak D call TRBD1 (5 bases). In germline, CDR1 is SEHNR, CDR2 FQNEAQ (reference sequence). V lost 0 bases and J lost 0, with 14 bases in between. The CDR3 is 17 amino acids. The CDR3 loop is CASSLAGTGKANYGYTF. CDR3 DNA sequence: TGTGCCAGCAGCTTAGCGGGGACGGGAAAAGCTAACTATGGCTACACCTTC.

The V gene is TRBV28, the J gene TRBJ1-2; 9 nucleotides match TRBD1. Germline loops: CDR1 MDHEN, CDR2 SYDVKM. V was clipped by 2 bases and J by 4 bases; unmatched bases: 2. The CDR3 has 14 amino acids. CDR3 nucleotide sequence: TGTGCCAGCAGTTTAGACAGGGGGGGCTATGGCTACACCTTC. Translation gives CASSLDRGGYGYTF.

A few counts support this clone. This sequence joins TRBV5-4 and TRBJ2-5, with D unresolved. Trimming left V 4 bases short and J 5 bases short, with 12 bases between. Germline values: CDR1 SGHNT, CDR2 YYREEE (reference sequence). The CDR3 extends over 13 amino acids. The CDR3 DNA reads TGTGCCAGCAGCATGGGCGGTGCCGAGACCCAGTACTTC. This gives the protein CASSMGGAETQYF. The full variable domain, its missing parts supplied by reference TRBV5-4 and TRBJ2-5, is ETGVTQSPTHLIKTRGQQVTLRCSSQSGHNTVSWYQQALGQGPQFIFQYYREEENGRGNFPPRFSGLQFPNYSSELNVNALELDDSALYLCASSMGGAETQYFGPGTRLLVL.

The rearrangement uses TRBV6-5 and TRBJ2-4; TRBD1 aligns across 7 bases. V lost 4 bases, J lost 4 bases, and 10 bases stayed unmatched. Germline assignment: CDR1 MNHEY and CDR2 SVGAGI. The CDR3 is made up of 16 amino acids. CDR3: CASSLPPGTVKNIQYF. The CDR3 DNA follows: TGTGCCAGCAGTTTACCCCCCGGGACAGTGAAAAACATTCAGTACTTC.

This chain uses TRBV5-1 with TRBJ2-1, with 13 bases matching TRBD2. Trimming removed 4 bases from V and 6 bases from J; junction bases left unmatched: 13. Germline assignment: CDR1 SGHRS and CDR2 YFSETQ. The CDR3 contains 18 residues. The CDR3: CASSPRKLAGGPGNEQFF. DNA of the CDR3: TGCGCCAGCAGCCCGCGGAAACTAGCGGGAGGGCCAGGCAATGAGCAGTTCTTC. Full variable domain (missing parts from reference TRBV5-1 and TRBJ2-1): KAGVTQTPRYLIKTRGQQVTLSCSPISGHRSVSWYQQTPGQGLQFLFEYFSETQRNKGNFPGRFSGRQFSNSRSEMNVSTLELGDSALYLCASSPRKLAGGPGNEQFFGPGTRLTVL.

CDR3 residues: CASSPGQGAYYEQYF. DNA for the CDR3: TGTGCCAGCAGCCCCGGACAGGGGGCATATTACGAGCAGTACTTC. The chain uses TRBV7-9 and TRBJ2-7; the match to TRBD1 covers 11 bases. The CDR3 sequence is 15 residues long. The germline CDR1 and CDR2 sequences are SEHNR and FQNEAQ (reference sequence). The junction had 7 bases not matched to a gene; V was cut back by 5 bases and J by 4 bases.

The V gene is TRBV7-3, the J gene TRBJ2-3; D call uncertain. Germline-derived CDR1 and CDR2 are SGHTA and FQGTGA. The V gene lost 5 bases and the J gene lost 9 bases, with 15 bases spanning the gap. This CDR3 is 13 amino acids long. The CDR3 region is CASSDSTASTQYF. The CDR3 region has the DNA TGTGCCAGCAGCGATAGCACAGCATCAACGCAGTATTTT.

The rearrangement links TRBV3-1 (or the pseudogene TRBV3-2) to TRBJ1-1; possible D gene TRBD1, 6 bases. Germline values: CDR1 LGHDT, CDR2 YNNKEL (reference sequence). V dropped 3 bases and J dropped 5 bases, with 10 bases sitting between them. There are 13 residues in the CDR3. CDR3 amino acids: CASSHEGGTEAFF. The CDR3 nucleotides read TGTGCCAGCAGCCACGAAGGGGGGACTGAAGCTTTCTTT.

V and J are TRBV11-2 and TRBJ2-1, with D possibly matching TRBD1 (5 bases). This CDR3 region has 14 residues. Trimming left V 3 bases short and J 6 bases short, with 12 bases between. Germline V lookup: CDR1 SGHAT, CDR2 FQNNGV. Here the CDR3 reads CASSLVRTSNEQFF. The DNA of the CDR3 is TGTGCCAGCAGCTTGGTTAGGACATCCAATGAGCAGTTCTTC.

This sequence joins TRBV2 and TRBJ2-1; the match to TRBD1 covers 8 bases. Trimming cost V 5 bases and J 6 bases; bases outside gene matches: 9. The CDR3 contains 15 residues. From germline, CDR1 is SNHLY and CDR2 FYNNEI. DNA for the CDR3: TGTGCCAGCAGTAAATCGGACAGGGAATTCAATGAGCAGTTCTTC. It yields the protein CASSKSDREFNEQFF.

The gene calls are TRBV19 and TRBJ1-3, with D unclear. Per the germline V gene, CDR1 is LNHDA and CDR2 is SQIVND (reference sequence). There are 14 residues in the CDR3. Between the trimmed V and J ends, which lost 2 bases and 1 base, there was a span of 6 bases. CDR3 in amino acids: CASSIFGSGNTIYF. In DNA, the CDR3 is TGTGCCAGTAGTATATTCGGATCTGGAAACACCATATATTTT.

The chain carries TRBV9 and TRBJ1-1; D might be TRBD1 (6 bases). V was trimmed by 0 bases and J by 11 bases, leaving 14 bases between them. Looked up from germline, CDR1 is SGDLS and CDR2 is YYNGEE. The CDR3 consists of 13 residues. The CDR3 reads CASSVDTGGQAFF. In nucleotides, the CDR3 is TGTGCCAGCAGCGTAGACACGGGGGGCCAGGCTTTCTTT. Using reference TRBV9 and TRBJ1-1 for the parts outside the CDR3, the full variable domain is DSGVTQTPKHLITATGQRVTLRCSPRSGDLSVYWYQQSLDQGLQFLIQYYNGEERAKGNILERFSAQQFPDLHSELNLSSLELGDSALYFCASSVDTGGQAFFGQGTRLTVV.